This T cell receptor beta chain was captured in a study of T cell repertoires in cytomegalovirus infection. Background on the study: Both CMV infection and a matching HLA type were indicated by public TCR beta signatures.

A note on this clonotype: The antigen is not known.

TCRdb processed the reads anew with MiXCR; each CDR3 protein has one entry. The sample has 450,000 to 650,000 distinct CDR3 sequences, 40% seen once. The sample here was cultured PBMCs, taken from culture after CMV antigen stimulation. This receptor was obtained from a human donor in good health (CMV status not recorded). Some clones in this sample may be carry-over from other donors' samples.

CDR3 region: CASSLEGYMNTEAFF. The CDR3 DNA is TGTGCCAGCAGCTTAGAAGGTTACATGAACACTGAAGCTTTCTTT. The genes are TRBV11-2 and TRBJ1-1, with no clear D. The V end lost 0 bases, the J end lost 0 bases, and 8 bases lay between the germline ends. CDR1 and CDR2 from the germline V gene are SGHAT and FQNNGV. CDR3 size: 15 residues.